One sample yielded the 5 T cell receptor beta chains listed below, sequenced in a study of cytomegalovirus exposure and HLA in healthy donors. Both 60 Vbeta primers and 13 Jbeta primers went into the PCR. The repertoire was sequenced with immunoSEQ multiplex PCR; TCRdb's copy has only in-frame clones and lacks some. This sample's table has 150,000 to 200,000 clones. The sample comprised PBMCs. The receptors derive from a man in his thirties or forties in good health and CMV-seronegative.

This sequence joins TRBV11-2 and TRBJ2-5; 12 bases map to TRBD1. Near its end, the DNA agrees better with TRBJ2-7, so the J call may be wrong. Germline V gives CDR1 SGHAT, CDR2 FQNNGV. The CDR3 totals 15 residues. The CDR3 sequence: CASSVRGQGASEQYF. The CDR3 bases are TGTGCCAGCAGCGTCCGGGGACAGGGGGCCTCCGAGCAGTACTTC.

This chain uses TRBV7-9 with TRBJ2-2; D unresolved. The germline V and J ends were trimmed by 1 base and 6 bases, with 6 bases remaining between them. Germline CDR1 SEHNR, CDR2 FQNEAQ (reference sequence). CDR3 length: 13 residues. The CDR3: CASSLGDSGELFF. The CDR3 bases are TGTGCCAGCAGCTTAGGTGACTCCGGGGAGCTGTTTTTT.

The CDR3 is CATSRPGQVVSEQYF. The CDR3, as DNA: TGTGCCACCAGCAGGCCGGGACAGGTTGTCTCCGAGCAGTACTTC. The rearrangement joins TRBV15 to TRBJ2-7; 8 nucleotides align to TRBD1. V shed 3 bases, J shed 6 bases, and the junction held 10 bases outside the gene matches. There are 15 residues in the CDR3. Looked up from germline, CDR1 is LNHNV and CDR2 is YYDKDF (reference sequence).

J is TRBJ1-2 and V is TRBV28, with D unresolved. There are 15 residues in the CDR3. Germline V gene lookup returns CDR1 MDHEN and CDR2 SYDVKM. The V end was cut by 2 bases, the J end by 4 bases, with 14 bases between. CDR3 nucleotide sequence: TGTGCCAGCAGTTTACCTCTCTACCAGCGCTATGGCTACACCTTC. Translating it yields CASSLPLYQRYGYTF.

The J gene is TRBJ2-6, the V gene TRBV4-1; 8 positions match TRBD2. Losses at the gene ends were 0 bases for V and 4 bases for J; bases not matched to a gene: 14. This CDR3 contains 20 residues. Germline V gene lookup returns CDR1 MGHRA and CDR2 YSYEKL. In DNA form, the CDR3 reads TGCGCCAGCAGCCAAGATAAGCGCGGGAGGACCCGGTTGGGGGCCAACGTCCTGACTTTC. This sequence encodes CASSQDKRGRTRLGANVLTF.